This TCR beta chain derives from a study of cytomegalovirus exposure and HLA in healthy donors. CDR1 is MNHEY, CDR2 SVGAGI, per germline. Trimming at V came to 6 bases and at J to 2 bases, leaving 8 bases not matched to a gene. The CDR3 consists of 15 residues. Clones were sequenced by immunoSEQ multiplex PCR, and TCRdb holds only the in-frame ones, with some missing. The profile shows 200,000 to 300,000 clones, about 90% of them singletons. Sequenced input: PBMCs. This clonotype was obtained from a woman aged 25 to 39 in good health and CMV-seronegative. The J gene is TRBJ1-1, the V gene TRBV6-5; 8 positions agree with TRBD1. DNA for the CDR3: TGTGCCAGCAGAGCAGGGGGCGCCGAAAACACTGAAGCTTTCTTT. This encodes CASRAGGAENTEAFF.